This T cell receptor beta chain was sequenced during a study of T cells in localized non-small cell lung cancer (TCRdb year 2020). With respect to the entire study: Comparing tumors with uninvolved tumor-adjacent lungs, the study looked at the T cell repertoires of 236 patients with early-stage NSCLC. The cohort was made up of approximately 250 treatment-naive NSCLC patients whose localized lung tumors had been resected. The mean age of the NSCLC patients was just over 65 years, with 120 to 150 men and around 100 women. Results the study describes overall, beyond this receptor: Because multi-region tumor sequencing was not done, intratumor heterogeneity could not be ruled out. Higher blood T cell density associated with longer overall survival, while higher adjacent-lung clonality associated with shorter survival. A median of 57 of the top 100 tumor clones turned up in the paired uninvolved adjacent lung, and 25 to 30 of those clones also ranked among the top 100 of that same adjacent lung. Uninvolved tumor-adjacent lung showed the highest T cell clonality, higher than tumor, which suggests more focused antigenic responses in the uninvolved tumor-adjacent lung. Because the study design was exploratory, TCR variables were selected using unadjusted p-values without false-discovery rate correction.

TCR beta CDR3 regions were sequenced from DNA using the immunoSEQ Assay. On the authors' methods: To compute T cell density, TCR beta template counts were normalized to usable DNA, which was estimated by amplifying housekeeping genes. Richness was estimated using the preseqR package, with extrapolation to 400,000 templates for PBMC samples and to 120,000 templates for tissue samples. Clonality was taken to be one minus Pielou's evenness. To identify tissue-enriched TCRs, differential abundance testing was run on productive amino-acid clonotypes with a minimum total count of 5 and an alpha of 0.1. The Jaccard Index and the Morisita Overlap Index were used to quantify repertoire overlap between compartments. GLIPH grouped TCR beta CDR3s together with public tetramer-defined viral CDR3s, and a viral motif had to include at least three viral sequences and also show V-gene enrichment. This immuneACCESS table, as held by TCRdb, lists in-frame sequences with V and J called but not all clones. Of the missing ones, under half trace to an unresolved V gene in checked studies; the others have no known cause. V and J calls and clone size are copied from that table; D and trimming were computed from the DNA. This sample holds tens of thousands of clones; approximately 90% were observed only once. 20% to 25% of the sample goes to the ten largest clones.

As concerns this clone: Its specific antigen is unknown. Base qualities are not provided; no much larger clone lies one nucleotide away.

At diagnosis, tumor, uninvolved tumor-adjacent lung and peripheral blood were collected and then preserved as a mix of FFPE and fresh-frozen material. For TCR repertoire profiling, blood samples were analyzed as peripheral blood mononuclear cells. Specimen: peripheral blood, collected before any cancer treatment. This clonotype originated in a woman aged 35 to 70 with stage I squamous cell lung carcinoma.

The DNA is as follows: TGTGCCAGCAGCTTCACGGGGACAGGGACCTACGAGCAGTACTTC. This yields the protein CASSFTGTGTYEQYF. Recombination joined TRBV7-9 with TRBJ2-7, with 9 bases matching TRBD1. From the cysteine through the phenylalanine, the CDR3 covers 15 amino acids. Here the CDR3 DNA is all that survives: 45 bases in frame from base 1. V has 3 bases trimmed and J has 2 bases trimmed; junction bases matching no gene number 5. CDR1 and CDR2 are read off the germline V gene (reference sequence) as SEHNR and FQNEAQ.